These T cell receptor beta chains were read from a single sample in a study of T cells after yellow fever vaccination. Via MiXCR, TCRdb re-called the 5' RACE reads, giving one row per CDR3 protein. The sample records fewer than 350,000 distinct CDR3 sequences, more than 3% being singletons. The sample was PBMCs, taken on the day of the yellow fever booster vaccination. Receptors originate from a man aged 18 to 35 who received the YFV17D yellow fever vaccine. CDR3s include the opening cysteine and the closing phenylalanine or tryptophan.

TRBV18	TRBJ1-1	CASSPTPGEEAFF
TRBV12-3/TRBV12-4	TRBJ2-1	CASRLSGGHNEQFF
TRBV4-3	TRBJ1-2	CASSQDRFGRWDGYTF
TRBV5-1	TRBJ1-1	CASSYGTAMNTEAFF
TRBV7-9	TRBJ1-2	CASSSDGSNYGYTF
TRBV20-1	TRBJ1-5	CSARPDRRGHSNQPQHF
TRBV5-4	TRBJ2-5	CASSVTSGVQETQYF
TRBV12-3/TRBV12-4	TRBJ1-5	CASSPMKGTAIAQHF
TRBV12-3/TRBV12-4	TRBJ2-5	CASSSPGEGGETQYF
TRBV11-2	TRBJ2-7	CASSPTVEQYF
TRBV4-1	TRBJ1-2	CASSPHPTTSANYGYTF
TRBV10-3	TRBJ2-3	CAISPTSTDTQYF
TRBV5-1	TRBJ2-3	CASSFPGQGREDTQYF
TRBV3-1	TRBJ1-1	CASSLPERNTEAFF
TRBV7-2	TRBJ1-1	CASSSDALNTEAFF
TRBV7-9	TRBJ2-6	CASSTPGRDAWWANVLTF
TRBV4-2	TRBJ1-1	CASSLELAGSGGAFF
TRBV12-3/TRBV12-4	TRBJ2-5	CASSLLPSGGTKTQYF
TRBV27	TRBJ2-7	CASSYNRQGWNEQYF
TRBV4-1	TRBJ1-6	CASSQRQGDRFNSPLHF
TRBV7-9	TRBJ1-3	CASSHRRRPSQAKAEDTIYF
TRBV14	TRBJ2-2	CASSQIDREAGELFF
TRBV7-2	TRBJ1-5	CASSLEGQQPQHF
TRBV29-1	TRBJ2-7	CSVVVFAYEQYF
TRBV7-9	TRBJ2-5	CASSHRDRASQTQYF
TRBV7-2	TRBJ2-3	CASSLGGPTDTQYF
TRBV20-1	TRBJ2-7	CSSTDARSSYEQYF